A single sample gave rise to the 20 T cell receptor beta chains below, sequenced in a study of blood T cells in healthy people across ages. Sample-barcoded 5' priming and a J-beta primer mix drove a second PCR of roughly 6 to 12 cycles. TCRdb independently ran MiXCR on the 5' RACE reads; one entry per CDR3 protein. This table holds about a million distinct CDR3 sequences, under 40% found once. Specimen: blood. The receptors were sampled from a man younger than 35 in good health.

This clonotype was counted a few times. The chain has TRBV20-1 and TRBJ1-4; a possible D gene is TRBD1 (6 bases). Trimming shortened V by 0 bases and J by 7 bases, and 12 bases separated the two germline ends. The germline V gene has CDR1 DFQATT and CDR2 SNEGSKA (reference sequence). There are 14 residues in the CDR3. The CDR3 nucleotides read TGCAGTGCTAGAGATCGGGGGCGCCGTGAAAAACTGTTTTTT. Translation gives CSARDRGRREKLFF.

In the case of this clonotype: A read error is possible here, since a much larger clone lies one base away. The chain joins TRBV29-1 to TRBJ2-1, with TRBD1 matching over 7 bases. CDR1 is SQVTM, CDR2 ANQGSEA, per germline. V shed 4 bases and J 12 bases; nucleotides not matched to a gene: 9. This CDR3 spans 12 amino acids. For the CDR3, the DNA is TGCAGCGTTGGTAGGGACAGCTATGGGCAGTTCTTC. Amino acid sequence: CSVGRDSYGQFF.

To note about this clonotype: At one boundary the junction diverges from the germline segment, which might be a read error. CDR3 coding DNA: TGCAGCGTTGCGGCCTTGGACAGGGGTTCCTCCTGCGAGCAGTACTTC. Protein sequence: CSVAALDRGSSCEQYF. The chain combines TRBV29-1 with TRBJ2-7; 9 bases are shared with TRBD1. This CDR3 region has 16 residues. Germline CDR1 reads SQVTM; CDR2 reads ANQGSEA.

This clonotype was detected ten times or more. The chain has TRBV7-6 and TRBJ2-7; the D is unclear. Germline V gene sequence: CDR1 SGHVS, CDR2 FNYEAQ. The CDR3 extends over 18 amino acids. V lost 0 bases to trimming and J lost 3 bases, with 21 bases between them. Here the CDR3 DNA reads TGTGCCAGCAGCTTAGCACCTCGCCAGAGTCTTATTCTCTACGAGCAGTACTTC. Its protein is CASSLAPRQSLILYEQYF.

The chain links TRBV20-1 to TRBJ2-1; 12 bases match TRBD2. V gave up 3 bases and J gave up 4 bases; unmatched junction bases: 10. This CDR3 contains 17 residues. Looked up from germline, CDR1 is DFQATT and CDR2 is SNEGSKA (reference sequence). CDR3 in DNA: TGCAGTGCTAGCTTGACTAGCGGGGGCCTTTTGTACAATGAGCAGTTCTTC. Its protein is CSASLTSGGLLYNEQFF.

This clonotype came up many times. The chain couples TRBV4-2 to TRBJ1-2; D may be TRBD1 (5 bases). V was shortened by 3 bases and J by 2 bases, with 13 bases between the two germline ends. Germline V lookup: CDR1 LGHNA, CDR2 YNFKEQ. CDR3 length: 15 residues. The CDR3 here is CASSQTGTENYGYTF. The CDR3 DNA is TGTGCCAGCAGCCAGACCGGGACGGAAAACTATGGCTACACCTTC.

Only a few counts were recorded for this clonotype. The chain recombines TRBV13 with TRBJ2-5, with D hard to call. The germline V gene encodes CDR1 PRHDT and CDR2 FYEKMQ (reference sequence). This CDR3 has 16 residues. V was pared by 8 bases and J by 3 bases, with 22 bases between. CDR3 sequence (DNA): TGTGCCAGCTCAATTAAGGGCCGGGCTTGGGAAGAGACCCAGTACTTC. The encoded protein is CASSIKGRAWEETQYF.

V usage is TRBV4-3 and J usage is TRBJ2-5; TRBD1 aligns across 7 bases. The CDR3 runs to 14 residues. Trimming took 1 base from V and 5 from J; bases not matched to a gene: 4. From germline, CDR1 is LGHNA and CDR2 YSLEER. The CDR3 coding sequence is TGCGCCAGCAGCCAAGCATACAGGGGTGAGACCCAGTACTTC. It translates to CASSQAYRGETQYF.

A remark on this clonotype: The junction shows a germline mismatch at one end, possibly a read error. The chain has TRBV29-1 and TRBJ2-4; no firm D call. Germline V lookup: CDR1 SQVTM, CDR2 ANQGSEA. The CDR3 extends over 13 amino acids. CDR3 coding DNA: TGCAGCGTTCCGGACCCAGCCAAAAACACTCAGTACTTC. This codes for CSVPDPAKNTQYF.

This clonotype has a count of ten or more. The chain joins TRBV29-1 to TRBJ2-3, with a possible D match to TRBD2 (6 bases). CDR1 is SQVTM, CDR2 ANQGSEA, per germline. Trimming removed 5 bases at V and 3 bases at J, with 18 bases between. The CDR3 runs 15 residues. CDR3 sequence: CSVQTGSHPTDTQYF. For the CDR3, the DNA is TGCAGCGTTCAAACCGGGAGCCACCCGACAGATACGCAGTATTTT.

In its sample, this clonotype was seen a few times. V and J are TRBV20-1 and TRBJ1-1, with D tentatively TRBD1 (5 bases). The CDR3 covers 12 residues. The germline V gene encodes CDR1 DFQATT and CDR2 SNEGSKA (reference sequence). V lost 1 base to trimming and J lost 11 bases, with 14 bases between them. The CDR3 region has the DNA TGCAGTGCTAGAGGGGACCGCGAGAGGGCTTTCTTT. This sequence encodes CSARGDRERAFF.

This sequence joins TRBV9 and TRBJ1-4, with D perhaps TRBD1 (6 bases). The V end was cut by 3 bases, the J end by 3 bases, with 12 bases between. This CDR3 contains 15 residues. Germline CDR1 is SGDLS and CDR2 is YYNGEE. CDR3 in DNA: TGTGCCAGCAGCGCCTCAGGGGTTGCTAATGAAAAACTGTTTTTT. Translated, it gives CASSASGVANEKLFF.

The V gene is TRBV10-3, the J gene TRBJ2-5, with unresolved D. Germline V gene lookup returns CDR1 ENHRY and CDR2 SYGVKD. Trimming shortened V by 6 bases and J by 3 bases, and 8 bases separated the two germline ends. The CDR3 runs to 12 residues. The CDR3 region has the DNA TGTGCCATCAGGGTGACAAAAGAGACCCAGTACTTC. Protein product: CAIRVTKETQYF.

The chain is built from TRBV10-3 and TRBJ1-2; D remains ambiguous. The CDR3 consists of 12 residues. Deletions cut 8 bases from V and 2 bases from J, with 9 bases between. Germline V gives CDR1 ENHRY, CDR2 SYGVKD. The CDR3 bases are TGTGCCATCCCCTCGGGCAACTATGGCTACACCTTC. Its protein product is CAIPSGNYGYTF.

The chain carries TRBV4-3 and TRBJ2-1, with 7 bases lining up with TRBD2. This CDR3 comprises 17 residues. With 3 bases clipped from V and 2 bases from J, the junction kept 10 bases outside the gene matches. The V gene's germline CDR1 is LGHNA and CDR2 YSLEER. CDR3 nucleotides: TGCGCCAGCAGCCAGACTCTTGGGAGCGGGGCCTACAATGAGCAGTTCTTC. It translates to CASSQTLGSGAYNEQFF.

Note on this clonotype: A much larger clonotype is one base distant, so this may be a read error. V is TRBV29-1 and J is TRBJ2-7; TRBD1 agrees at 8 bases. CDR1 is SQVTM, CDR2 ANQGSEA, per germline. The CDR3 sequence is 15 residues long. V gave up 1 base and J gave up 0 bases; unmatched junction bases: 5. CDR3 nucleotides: TGCAGCGTTGAAGGCGGGGACAGGAGCTCCTACGAGCAGTACTTC. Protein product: CSVEGGDRSSYEQYF.

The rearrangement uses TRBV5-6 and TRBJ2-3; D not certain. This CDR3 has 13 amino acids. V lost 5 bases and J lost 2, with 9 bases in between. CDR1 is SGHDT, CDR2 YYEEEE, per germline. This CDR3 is CASRRLFTDTQYF. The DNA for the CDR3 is TGTGCCAGCAGGAGATTATTCACAGATACGCAGTATTTT.

The CDR3 region is CASGQDLDTEAFF. Here the CDR3 DNA reads TGCGCCAGCGGGCAGGACTTGGACACTGAAGCTTTCTTT. The chain combines TRBV5-1 with TRBJ1-1; D gene ambiguous. Trimming left V 7 bases short and J 3 bases short, with 13 bases between. Germline V gene sequence: CDR1 SGHRS, CDR2 YFSETQ. The CDR3 is 13 residues long. Full variable domain (rest looked up from reference TRBV5-1 and TRBJ1-1): KAGVTQTPRYLIKTRGQQVTLSCSPISGHRSVSWYQQTPGQGLQFLFEYFSETQRNKGNFPGRFSGRQFSNSRSEMNVSTLELGDSALYLCASGQDLDTEAFFGQGTRLTVV.

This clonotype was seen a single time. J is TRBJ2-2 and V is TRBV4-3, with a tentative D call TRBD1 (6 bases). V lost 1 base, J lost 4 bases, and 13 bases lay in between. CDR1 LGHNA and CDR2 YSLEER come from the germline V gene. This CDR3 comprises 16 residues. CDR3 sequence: CASSQVQGRVTGELFF. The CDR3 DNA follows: TGCGCCAGCAGCCAAGTTCAGGGGCGAGTCACCGGGGAGCTGTTTTTT.

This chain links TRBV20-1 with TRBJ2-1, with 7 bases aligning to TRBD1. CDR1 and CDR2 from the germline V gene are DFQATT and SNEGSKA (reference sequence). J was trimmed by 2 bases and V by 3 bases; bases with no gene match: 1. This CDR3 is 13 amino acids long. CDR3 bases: TGCAGTGCTAGTGGACAGGCCTACAATGAGCAGTTCTTC. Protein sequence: CSASGQAYNEQFF.